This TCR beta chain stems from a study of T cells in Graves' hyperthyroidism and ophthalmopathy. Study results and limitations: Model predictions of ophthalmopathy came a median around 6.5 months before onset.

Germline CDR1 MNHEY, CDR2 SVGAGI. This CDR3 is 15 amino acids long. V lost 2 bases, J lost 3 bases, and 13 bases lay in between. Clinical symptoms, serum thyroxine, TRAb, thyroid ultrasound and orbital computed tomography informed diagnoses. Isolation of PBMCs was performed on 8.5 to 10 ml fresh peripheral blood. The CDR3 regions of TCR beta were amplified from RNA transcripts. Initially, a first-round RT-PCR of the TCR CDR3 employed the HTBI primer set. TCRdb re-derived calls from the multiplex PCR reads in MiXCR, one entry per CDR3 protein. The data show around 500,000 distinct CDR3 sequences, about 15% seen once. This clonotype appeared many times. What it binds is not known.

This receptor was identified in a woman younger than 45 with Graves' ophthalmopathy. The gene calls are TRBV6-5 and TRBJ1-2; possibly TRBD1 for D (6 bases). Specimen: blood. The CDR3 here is CASSYALGGHYGYTF. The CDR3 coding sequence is TGTGCCAGCAGTTACGCTCTCGGGGGGCACTATGGCTACACCTTC.